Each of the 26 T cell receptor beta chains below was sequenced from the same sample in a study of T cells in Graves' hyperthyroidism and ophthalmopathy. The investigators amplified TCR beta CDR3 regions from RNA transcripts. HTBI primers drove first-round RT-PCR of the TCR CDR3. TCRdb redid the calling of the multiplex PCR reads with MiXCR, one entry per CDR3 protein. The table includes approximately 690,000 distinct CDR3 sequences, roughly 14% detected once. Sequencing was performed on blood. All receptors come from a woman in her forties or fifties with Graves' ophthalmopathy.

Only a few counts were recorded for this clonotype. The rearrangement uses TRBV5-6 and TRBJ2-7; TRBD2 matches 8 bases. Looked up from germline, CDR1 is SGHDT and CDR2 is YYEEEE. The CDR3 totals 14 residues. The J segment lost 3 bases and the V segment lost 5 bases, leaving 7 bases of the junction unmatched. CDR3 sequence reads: CASRSQTSDYEQYF. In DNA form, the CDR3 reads TGTGCCAGCAGAAGTCAGACTAGCGACTACGAGCAGTACTTC.

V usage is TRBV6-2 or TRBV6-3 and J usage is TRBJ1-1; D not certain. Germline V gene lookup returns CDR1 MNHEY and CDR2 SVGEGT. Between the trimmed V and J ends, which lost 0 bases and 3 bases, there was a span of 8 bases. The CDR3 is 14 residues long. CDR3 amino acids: CASSYSTTYTEAFF. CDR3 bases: TGTGCCAGCAGTTACTCGACCACCTACACTGAAGCTTTCTTT.

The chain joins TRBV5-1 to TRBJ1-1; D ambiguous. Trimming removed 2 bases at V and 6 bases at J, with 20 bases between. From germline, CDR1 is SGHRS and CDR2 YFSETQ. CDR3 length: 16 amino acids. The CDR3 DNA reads TGCGCCAGCAGCTTAGCTCATCTACTCCCCGTGGCTGAAGCTTTCTTT. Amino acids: CASSLAHLLPVAEAFF.

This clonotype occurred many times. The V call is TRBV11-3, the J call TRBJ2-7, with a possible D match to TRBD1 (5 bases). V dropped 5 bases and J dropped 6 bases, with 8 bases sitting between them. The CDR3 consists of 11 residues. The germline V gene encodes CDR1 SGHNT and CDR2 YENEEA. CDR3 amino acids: CASSQGGEQYF. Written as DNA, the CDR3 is TGTGCCAGCAGCCAGGGCGGCGAGCAGTACTTC.

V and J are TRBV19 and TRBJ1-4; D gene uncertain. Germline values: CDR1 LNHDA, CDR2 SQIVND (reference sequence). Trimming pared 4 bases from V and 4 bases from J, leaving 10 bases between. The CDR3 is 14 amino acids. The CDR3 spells CASSKGSLNEKLFF. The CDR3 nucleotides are TGTGCCAGTAGTAAGGGCAGTCTTAATGAAAAACTGTTTTTT.

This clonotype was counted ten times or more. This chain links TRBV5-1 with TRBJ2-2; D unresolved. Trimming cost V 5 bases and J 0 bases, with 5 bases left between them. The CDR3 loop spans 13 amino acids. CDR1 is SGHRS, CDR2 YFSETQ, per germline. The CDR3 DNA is TGCGCCAGCAGACCTTCGAACACCGGGGAGCTGTTTTTT. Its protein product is CASRPSNTGELFF.

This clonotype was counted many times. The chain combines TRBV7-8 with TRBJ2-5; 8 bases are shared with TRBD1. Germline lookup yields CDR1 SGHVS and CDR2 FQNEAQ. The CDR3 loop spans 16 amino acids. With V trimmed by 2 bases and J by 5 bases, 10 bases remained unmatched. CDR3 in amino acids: CASSLRQGRYRETQYF. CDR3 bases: TGTGCCAGCAGCTTAAGACAGGGGAGGTACCGGGAGACCCAGTACTTC.

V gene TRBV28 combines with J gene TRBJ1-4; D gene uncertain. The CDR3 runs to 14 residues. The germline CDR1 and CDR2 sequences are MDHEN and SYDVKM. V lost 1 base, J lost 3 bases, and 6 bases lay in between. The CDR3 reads CASSLSGPNEKLFF. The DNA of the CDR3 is TGTGCCAGCAGTTTATCTGGGCCTAATGAAAAACTGTTTTTT.

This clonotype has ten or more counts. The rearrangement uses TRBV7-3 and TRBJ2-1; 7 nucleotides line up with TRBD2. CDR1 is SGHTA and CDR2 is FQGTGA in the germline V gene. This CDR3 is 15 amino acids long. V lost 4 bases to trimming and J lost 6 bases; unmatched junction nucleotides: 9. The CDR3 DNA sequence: TGTGCCAGCAGCTCCAAAGCGGGATGGGTCAATGAGCAGTTCTTC. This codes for CASSSKAGWVNEQFF. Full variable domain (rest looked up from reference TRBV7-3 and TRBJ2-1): GAGVSQTPSNKVTEKGKYVELRCDPISGHTALYWYRQSLGQGPEFLIYFQGTGAADDSGLPNDRFFAVRPEGSVSTLKIQRTERGDSAVYLCASSSKAGWVNEQFFGPGTRLTVL.

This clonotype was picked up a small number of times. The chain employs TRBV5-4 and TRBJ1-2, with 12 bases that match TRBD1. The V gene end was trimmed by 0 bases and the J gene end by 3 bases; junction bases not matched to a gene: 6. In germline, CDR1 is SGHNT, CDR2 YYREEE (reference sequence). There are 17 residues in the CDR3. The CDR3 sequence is CASSLARDRGRDYGYTF. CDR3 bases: TGTGCCAGCAGCTTGGCCCGGGACAGGGGGCGAGACTATGGCTACACCTTC.

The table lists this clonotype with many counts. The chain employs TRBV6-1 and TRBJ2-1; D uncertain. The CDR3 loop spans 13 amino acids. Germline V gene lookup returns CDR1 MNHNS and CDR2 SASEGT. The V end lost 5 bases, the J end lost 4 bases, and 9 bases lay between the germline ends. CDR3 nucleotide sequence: TGTGCCAGCAGTTGGAAACGTTACAATGAGCAGTTCTTC. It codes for CASSWKRYNEQFF.

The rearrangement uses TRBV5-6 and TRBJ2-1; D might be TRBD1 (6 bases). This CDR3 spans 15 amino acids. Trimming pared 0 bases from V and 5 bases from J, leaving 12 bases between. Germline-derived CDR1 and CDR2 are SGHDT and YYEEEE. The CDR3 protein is CASSLGAGVHNEQFF. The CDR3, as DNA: TGTGCCAGCAGCTTGGGGGCAGGGGTGCACAATGAGCAGTTCTTC.

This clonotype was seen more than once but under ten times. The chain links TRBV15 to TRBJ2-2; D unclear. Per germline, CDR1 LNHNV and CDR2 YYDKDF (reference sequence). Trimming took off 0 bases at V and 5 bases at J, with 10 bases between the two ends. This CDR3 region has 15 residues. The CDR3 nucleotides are TGTGCCACCAGCAGAGATTTCCAGGTTACCGGGGAGCTGTTTTTT. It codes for CATSRDFQVTGELFF.

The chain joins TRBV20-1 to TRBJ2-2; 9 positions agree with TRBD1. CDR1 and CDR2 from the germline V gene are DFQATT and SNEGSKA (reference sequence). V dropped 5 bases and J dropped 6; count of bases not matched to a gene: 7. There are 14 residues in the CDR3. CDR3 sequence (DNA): TGCAGTGCTGTGGGACAGGGTCTATCCGGGGAGCTGTTTTTT. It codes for CSAVGQGLSGELFF.

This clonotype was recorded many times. CDR3 sequence reads: CASSYPYLARTEAFF. The CDR3 DNA sequence: TGTGCCAGCAGTTACCCCTACTTAGCGAGGACTGAAGCTTTCTTT. The J gene is TRBJ1-1, the V gene TRBV28; D is undetermined. V was shortened by 4 bases and J by 5 bases, with 17 bases between the two germline ends. The CDR3 consists of 15 residues. Germline CDR1 and CDR2: MDHEN and SYDVKM.

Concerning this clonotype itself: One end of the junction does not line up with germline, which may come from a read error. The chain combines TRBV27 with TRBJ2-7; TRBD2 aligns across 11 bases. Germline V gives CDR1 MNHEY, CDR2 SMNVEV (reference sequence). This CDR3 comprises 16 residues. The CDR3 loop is CASTSGPGLAVYGQYF. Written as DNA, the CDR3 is TGTGCCAGCACCTCCGGACCGGGACTAGCGGTTTACGGGCAGTACTTC.

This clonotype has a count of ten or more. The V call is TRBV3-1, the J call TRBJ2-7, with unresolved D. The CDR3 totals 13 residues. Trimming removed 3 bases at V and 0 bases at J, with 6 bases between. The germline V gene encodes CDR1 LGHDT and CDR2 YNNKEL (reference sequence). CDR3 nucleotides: TGTGCCAGCAGCCAGTCTCACTCCTACGAGCAGTACTTC. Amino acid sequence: CASSQSHSYEQYF.

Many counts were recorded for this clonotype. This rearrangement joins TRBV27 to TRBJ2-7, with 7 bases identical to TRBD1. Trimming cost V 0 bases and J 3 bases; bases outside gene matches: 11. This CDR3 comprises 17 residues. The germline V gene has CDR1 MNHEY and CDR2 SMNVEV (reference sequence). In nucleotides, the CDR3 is TGTGCCAGCAGTTTATCAACTCGGGACAGTCTTGTCTACGAGCAGTACTTC. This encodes CASSLSTRDSLVYEQYF.

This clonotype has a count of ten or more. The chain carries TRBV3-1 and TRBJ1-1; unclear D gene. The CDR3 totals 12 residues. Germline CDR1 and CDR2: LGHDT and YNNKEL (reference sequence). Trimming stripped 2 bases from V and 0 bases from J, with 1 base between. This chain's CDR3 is CASSQLNTEAFF. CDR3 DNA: TGTGCCAGCAGCCAACTGAACACTGAAGCTTTCTTT.

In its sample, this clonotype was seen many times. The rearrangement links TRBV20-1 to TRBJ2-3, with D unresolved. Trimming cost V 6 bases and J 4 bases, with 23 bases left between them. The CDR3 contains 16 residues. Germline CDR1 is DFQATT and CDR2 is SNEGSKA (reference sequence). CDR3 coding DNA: TGCAGTGCAAAACCCCCCGGGCGCCGAGCCCCAGATACGCAGTATTTT. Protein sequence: CSAKPPGRRAPDTQYF.

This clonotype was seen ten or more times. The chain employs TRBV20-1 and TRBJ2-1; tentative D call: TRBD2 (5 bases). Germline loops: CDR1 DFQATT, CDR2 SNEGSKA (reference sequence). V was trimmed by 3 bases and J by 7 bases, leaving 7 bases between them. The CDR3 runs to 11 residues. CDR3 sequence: CSASGDNEQFF. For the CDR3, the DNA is TGCAGTGCTAGCGGGGATAATGAGCAGTTCTTC.

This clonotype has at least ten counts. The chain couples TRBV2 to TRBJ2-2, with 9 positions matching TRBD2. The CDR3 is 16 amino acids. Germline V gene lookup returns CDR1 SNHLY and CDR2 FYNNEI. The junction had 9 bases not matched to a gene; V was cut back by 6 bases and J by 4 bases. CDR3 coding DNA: TGTGCCAGCAGATTGACTAGCGGAGTTTCCACCGGGGAGCTGTTTTTT. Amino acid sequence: CASRLTSGVSTGELFF. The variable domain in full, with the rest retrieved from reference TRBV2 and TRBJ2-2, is EPEVTQTPSHQVTQMGQEVILRCVPISNHLYFYWYRQILGQKVEFLVSFYNNEISEKSEIFDDQFSVERPDGSNFTLKIRSTKLEDSAMYFCASRLTSGVSTGELFFGEGSRLTVL.

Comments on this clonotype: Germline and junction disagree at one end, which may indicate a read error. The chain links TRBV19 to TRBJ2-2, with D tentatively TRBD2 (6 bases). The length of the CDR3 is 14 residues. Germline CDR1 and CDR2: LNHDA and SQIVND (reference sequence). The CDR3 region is CASKGTLNTGGLFF. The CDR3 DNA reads TGTGCCAGTAAGGGGACTTTGAACACCGGGGGGCTGTTTTTT.

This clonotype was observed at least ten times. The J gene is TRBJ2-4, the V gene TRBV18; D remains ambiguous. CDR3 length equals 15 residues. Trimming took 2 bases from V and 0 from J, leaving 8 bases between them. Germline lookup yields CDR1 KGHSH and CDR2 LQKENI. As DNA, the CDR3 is TGTGCCAGCTCACCAATTAAGTTAGCCAAAAACATTCAGTACTTC. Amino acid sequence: CASSPIKLAKNIQYF.

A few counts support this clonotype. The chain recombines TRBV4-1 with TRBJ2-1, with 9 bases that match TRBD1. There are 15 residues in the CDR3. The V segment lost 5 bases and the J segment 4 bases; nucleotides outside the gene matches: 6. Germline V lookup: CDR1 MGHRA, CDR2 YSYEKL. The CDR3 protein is CASSDRDRVYNEQFF. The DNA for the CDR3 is TGCGCCAGCAGCGACCGGGACAGGGTATACAATGAGCAGTTCTTC.

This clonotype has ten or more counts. Here the CDR3 DNA reads TGTGCCAGCAGCTTACCGAGACTAGCGACCTACGAGCAGTACTTC. It specifies CASSLPRLATYEQYF. The chain is built from TRBV7-9 and TRBJ2-7, with 8 bases that match TRBD2. The V gene end was trimmed by 2 bases and the J gene end by 2 bases; junction bases not matched to a gene: 5. The germline gives CDR1 SEHNR, CDR2 FQNEAQ (reference sequence). This CDR3 spans 15 amino acids.